The rows below give T cell receptor beta chains drawn from one sample of a study of shared clonotypes between healthy human individuals. Generated by immunoSEQ multiplex PCR, the TCRdb table keeps only in-frame clones and is missing some. Among roughly 1,500,000 clones listed, about 98.5% were seen once. Sequences were obtained from naive CD4+ T cells sorted from blood. The receptors were gathered from a man aged 30 to 45 in good health. CDR3s include the opening cysteine and the closing phenylalanine or tryptophan. D genes are given only for firm matches. Clone size is stated in some rows and not others, as once, few, many or a class when expanded.

J gene: TRBJ1-2; clone size: NA; V gene: TRBV5-8; D gene: NA; CDR3 protein: CASSLVRDNDGYTF; CDR3 DNA: TGTGCCAGCAGCTTGGTTCGGGATAACGATGGCTACACCTTC
J gene: TRBJ2-5; clone size: NA; V gene: TRBV7-6; D gene: NA; CDR3 protein: CASSLGHGGETQYF; CDR3 DNA: TGTGCCAGCAGCTTGGGACACGGGGGAGAGACCCAGTACTTC
J gene: TRBJ2-5; clone size: NA; V gene: TRBV7-2; D gene: NA; CDR3 protein: CASSSGGTQYF; CDR3 DNA: TGTGCCAGCAGCTCGGGTGGGACCCAGTACTTC
J gene: TRBJ1-5; clone size: NA; V gene: TRBV18; D gene: TRBD1; CDR3 protein: CASSGQGQSAQHF; CDR3 DNA: TGTGCCAGCTCCGGACAGGGGCAATCAGCCCAGCATTTT
J gene: TRBJ2-2; clone size: NA; V gene: TRBV30; D gene: TRBD2; CDR3 protein: CAWSVRLAELFF; CDR3 DNA: TGTGCCTGGAGTGTCAGACTAGCGGAGCTGTTTTTT
J gene: TRBJ1-4; clone size: NA; V gene: TRBV5-1; D gene: NA; CDR3 protein: CASSKTGTATNEKLFF; CDR3 DNA: TGCGCCAGCAGCAAAACCGGGACGGCAACTAATGAAAAACTGTTTTTT
J gene: TRBJ2-7; clone size: NA; V gene: TRBV18; D gene: NA; CDR3 protein: CASSPLPSYEQYF; CDR3 DNA: TGTGCCAGCTCACCACTTCCGTCCTACGAGCAGTACTTC
J gene: TRBJ2-3; clone size: NA; V gene: TRBV9; D gene: TRBD2; CDR3 protein: CASSSPGGGFADTQYF; CDR3 DNA: TGTGCCAGCAGCTCCCCCGGGGGAGGGTTTGCAGATACGCAGTATTTT
J gene: TRBJ2-1; clone size: NA; V gene: TRBV4-1; D gene: TRBD2; CDR3 protein: CASSALAGDNEQFF; CDR3 DNA: TGCGCCAGCAGCGCACTAGCGGGGGACAATGAGCAGTTCTTC
J gene: TRBJ2-1; clone size: NA; V gene: TRBV7-9; D gene: NA; CDR3 protein: CASSHGGGRPSYNEQFF; CDR3 DNA: TGTGCCAGCAGCCACGGGGGCGGGAGACCCTCCTACAATGAGCAGTTCTTC
J gene: TRBJ2-1; clone size: NA; V gene: TRBV5-1; D gene: NA; CDR3 protein: CASSLDHSSYNEQFF; CDR3 DNA: TGCGCCAGCAGCTTGGACCATTCCTCCTACAATGAGCAGTTCTTC
J gene: TRBJ2-7; clone size: once; V gene: TRBV7-9; D gene: NA; CDR3 protein: CASSLRFYEQYF; CDR3 DNA: TGTGCCAGCAGCTTAAGGTTCTACGAGCAGTACTTC
J gene: TRBJ2-7; clone size: once; V gene: TRBV11-3; D gene: NA; CDR3 protein: CASSKDRSYEQYF; CDR3 DNA: TGTGCCAGCAGTAAGGACAGATCCTACGAGCAGTACTTC
J gene: TRBJ1-3; clone size: once; V gene: TRBV9; D gene: NA; CDR3 protein: CASSEGDAPGNTIYF; CDR3 DNA: TGTGCCAGCAGCGAAGGGGATGCACCCGGAAACACCATATATTTT
J gene: TRBJ2-2; clone size: NA; V gene: TRBV30; D gene: NA; CDR3 protein: CAWMAGELFF; CDR3 DNA: TGTGCCTGGATGGCCGGGGAGCTGTTTTTT
J gene: TRBJ2-7; clone size: NA; V gene: TRBV29-1; D gene: NA; CDR3 protein: CSVGLPEAYEQYF; CDR3 DNA: TGCAGCGTCGGACTTCCAGAAGCCTACGAGCAGTACTTC
J gene: TRBJ1-4; clone size: NA; V gene: TRBV18; D gene: TRBD1; CDR3 protein: CASSLLTGSGEKLFF; CDR3 DNA: TGTGCCAGCTCTTTACTGACAGGGTCGGGTGAAAAACTGTTTTTT
J gene: TRBJ2-3; clone size: NA; V gene: TRBV18; D gene: NA; CDR3 protein: CASSPQGDTQYF; CDR3 DNA: TGTGCCAGCTCACCGCAGGGGGATACGCAGTATTTT
J gene: TRBJ2-1; clone size: once; V gene: TRBV7-6; D gene: NA; CDR3 protein: CASSLQFGTVYNEQFF; CDR3 DNA: TGTGCCAGCAGCCTACAATTTGGGACCGTCTACAATGAGCAGTTCTTC
J gene: TRBJ2-7; clone size: NA; V gene: TRBV2; D gene: TRBD1; CDR3 protein: CASSRTGTEGYEQYF; CDR3 DNA: TGTGCCAGCAGTCGGACCGGGACAGAGGGTTACGAGCAGTACTTC
J gene: TRBJ2-5; clone size: NA; V gene: TRBV4-3; D gene: TRBD2; CDR3 protein: CASSQGGYGIGETQYF; CDR3 DNA: TGCGCCAGCAGCCAGGGGGGGTATGGGATAGGAGAGACCCAGTACTTC
J gene: TRBJ2-7; clone size: once; V gene: TRBV4-3; D gene: TRBD2; CDR3 protein: CASSQDDLGLAPYEQYF; CDR3 DNA: TGCGCCAGCAGCCAAGATGATCTGGGACTAGCGCCCTACGAGCAGTACTTC
J gene: TRBJ1-1; clone size: NA; V gene: TRBV5-1; D gene: NA; CDR3 protein: CASSLEEMNTEAFF; CDR3 DNA: TGCGCCAGCAGCTTGGAGGAAATGAACACTGAAGCTTTCTTT
J gene: TRBJ2-7; clone size: NA; V gene: TRBV6-6; D gene: TRBD1; CDR3 protein: CASTPGQGKYEQYF; CDR3 DNA: TGTGCCAGCACCCCGGGACAGGGAAAATACGAGCAGTACTTC
J gene: TRBJ2-7; clone size: NA; V gene: TRBV6-1; D gene: NA; CDR3 protein: CASRYGLGPSYEQYF; CDR3 DNA: TGTGCTTCACGGTACGGGCTAGGACCCTCCTACGAGCAGTACTTC
J gene: TRBJ1-1; clone size: NA; V gene: TRBV5-6; D gene: NA; CDR3 protein: CASSWGGGAGLAFF; CDR3 DNA: TGTGCCAGCAGTTGGGGAGGGGGTGCCGGGTTAGCTTTCTTT
J gene: TRBJ2-7; clone size: NA; V gene: TRBV28; D gene: TRBD1; CDR3 protein: CASSLLDRAYEQYF; CDR3 DNA: TGTGCCAGCAGTTTATTGGACAGGGCCTACGAGCAGTACTTC
J gene: TRBJ2-2; clone size: NA; V gene: TRBV6-5; D gene: NA; CDR3 protein: CASINRATGELFF; CDR3 DNA: TGTGCCAGCATTAACAGGGCCACCGGGGAGCTGTTTTTT
J gene: TRBJ2-5; clone size: NA; V gene: TRBV5-1; D gene: TRBD1; CDR3 protein: CASGTGGAGTQYF; CDR3 DNA: TGCGCCAGCGGGACAGGGGGCGCGGGGACCCAGTACTTC
J gene: TRBJ2-3; clone size: NA; V gene: TRBV7-9; D gene: TRBD2; CDR3 protein: CASSLPRTSGRAGPAQYF; CDR3 DNA: TGTGCCAGCAGCTTACCCCGCACAAGCGGGAGGGCCGGGCCGGCGCAGTATTTT
J gene: TRBJ2-3; clone size: NA; V gene: TRBV6-4; D gene: TRBD2; CDR3 protein: CASSDGTSGADTQYF; CDR3 DNA: TGTGCCAGCAGTGACGGGACTAGCGGGGCAGATACGCAGTATTTT
J gene: TRBJ1-2; clone size: NA; V gene: TRBV5-1; D gene: NA; CDR3 protein: CASSLAGDYGYTF; CDR3 DNA: TGCGCCAGCAGCTTGGCGGGGGACTATGGCTACACCTTC
J gene: TRBJ2-7; clone size: NA; V gene: TRBV15; D gene: TRBD1; CDR3 protein: CATRSDRVTYEQYF; CDR3 DNA: TGTGCCACCAGGTCGGACAGGGTTACCTACGAGCAGTACTTC
J gene: TRBJ2-5; clone size: NA; V gene: TRBV7-2; D gene: TRBD2; CDR3 protein: CASSLVASGSSETQYF; CDR3 DNA: TGTGCCAGCAGCTTAGTGGCTAGCGGGAGTTCGGAGACCCAGTACTTC
J gene: TRBJ1-2; clone size: NA; V gene: TRBV4-3; D gene: NA; CDR3 protein: CASSQTQRLLHGYTF; CDR3 DNA: TGCGCCAGCAGCCAGACACAGCGTCTACTTCATGGCTACACCTTC
J gene: TRBJ2-7; clone size: NA; V gene: TRBV29-1; D gene: NA; CDR3 protein: CSVAGGYYEQYF; CDR3 DNA: TGCAGCGTCGCTGGGGGTTACTACGAGCAGTACTTC
J gene: TRBJ1-4; clone size: NA; V gene: TRBV28; D gene: NA; CDR3 protein: CASSLNWGSNEKLFF; CDR3 DNA: TGTGCCAGCAGCTTAAATTGGGGGTCTAATGAAAAACTGTTTTTT
J gene: TRBJ2-4; clone size: NA; V gene: TRBV9; D gene: TRBD2; CDR3 protein: CASSIGLAGNIQYF; CDR3 DNA: TGTGCCAGCAGCATAGGACTAGCGGGAAACATTCAGTACTTC
J gene: TRBJ1-2; clone size: NA; V gene: TRBV28; D gene: NA; CDR3 protein: CASMRVWGYTF; CDR3 DNA: TGTGCCAGCATGAGGGTGTGGGGCTACACCTTC
J gene: TRBJ2-5; clone size: NA; V gene: TRBV7-9; D gene: NA; CDR3 protein: CASSVRDGQETQYF; CDR3 DNA: TGTGCCAGCAGCGTTCGGGACGGACAAGAGACCCAGTACTTC
J gene: TRBJ2-7; clone size: NA; V gene: TRBV2; D gene: NA; CDR3 protein: CASSVLGWRDEQYF; CDR3 DNA: TGTGCCAGCAGTGTACTCGGTTGGAGGGACGAGCAGTACTTC
J gene: TRBJ2-2; clone size: NA; V gene: TRBV6-1; D gene: NA; CDR3 protein: CASSEDPGTGELFF; CDR3 DNA: TGTGCCAGCAGTGAGGACCCGGGCACCGGGGAGCTGTTTTTT
J gene: TRBJ2-7; clone size: once; V gene: TRBV6-5; D gene: NA; CDR3 protein: CASSYRSRDYEQYF; CDR3 DNA: TGTGCCAGCAGTTACCGGTCCAGGGACTACGAGCAGTACTTC
J gene: TRBJ1-1; clone size: NA; V gene: TRBV2; D gene: NA; CDR3 protein: CASSGGAIEAFF; CDR3 DNA: TGTGCCAGCAGTGGGGGGGCCATTGAAGCTTTCTTT
J gene: TRBJ2-7; clone size: NA; V gene: TRBV11-2; D gene: TRBD1; CDR3 protein: CASSLPGTGDYEQYF; CDR3 DNA: TGTGCCAGCAGCCTTCCCGGGACAGGAGATTACGAGCAGTACTTC
J gene: TRBJ2-7; clone size: NA; V gene: TRBV18; D gene: NA; CDR3 protein: CASSPASLEQYF; CDR3 DNA: TGTGCCAGCTCACCCGCCTCGCTCGAGCAGTACTTC
J gene: TRBJ1-4; clone size: NA; V gene: TRBV6-1; D gene: NA; CDR3 protein: CASNLKGKGGEKLFF; CDR3 DNA: TGTGCCAGCAACCTAAAGGGAAAGGGCGGCGAAAAACTGTTTTTT
J gene: TRBJ1-4; clone size: NA; V gene: TRBV5-1; D gene: NA; CDR3 protein: CASSLWGGGDEKLFF; CDR3 DNA: TGCGCCAGCAGCTTGTGGGGGGGCGGCGATGAAAAACTGTTTTTT
J gene: TRBJ2-3; clone size: few; V gene: TRBV7-9; D gene: NA; CDR3 protein: CASSLQGRSTDTQYF; CDR3 DNA: TGTGCCAGCAGCCTACAGGGACGGAGCACAGATACGCAGTATTTT
J gene: TRBJ2-7; clone size: NA; V gene: TRBV6-5; D gene: NA; CDR3 protein: CASMRARVSYEQYF; CDR3 DNA: TGTGCCAGCATGAGGGCGCGAGTATCCTACGAGCAGTACTTC
J gene: TRBJ2-5; clone size: NA; V gene: TRBV27; D gene: TRBD2; CDR3 protein: CASSLGGMEETQYF; CDR3 DNA: TGTGCCAGCAGCCTGGGGGGGATGGAAGAGACCCAGTACTTC
J gene: TRBJ1-2; clone size: once; V gene: TRBV30; D gene: TRBD1; CDR3 protein: CAWNPTGGLKGGYTF; CDR3 DNA: TGTGCCTGGAATCCGACAGGGGGCCTAAAAGGGGGCTACACCTTC
J gene: TRBJ2-7; clone size: NA; V gene: TRBV4-1; D gene: NA; CDR3 protein: CASSHQPGLDYEQYF; CDR3 DNA: TGCGCCAGCAGCCATCAGCCGGGACTGGATTACGAGCAGTACTTC
J gene: TRBJ2-7; clone size: NA; V gene: TRBV6-1; D gene: NA; CDR3 protein: CASSPPGRIAYEQYF; CDR3 DNA: TGTGCCAGCAGCCCCCCCGGCAGGATAGCCTACGAGCAGTACTTC
J gene: TRBJ2-7; clone size: NA; V gene: TRBV19; D gene: TRBD2; CDR3 protein: CASSSSGAGVEQYF; CDR3 DNA: TGTGCCAGTAGTTCCTCGGGAGCGGGAGTCGAGCAGTACTTC